This T cell receptor beta chain stems from a study of blood T cell repertoires in COVID-19. Study-wide background: Samples taken during acute and convalescent COVID-19 were collected in the United States, Italy and Spain. The analysed material was cDNA or gDNA that came from T cells, B-cell-depleted T cells, or PBMCs.

Per the authors' pipeline: Estimation of nucleated cell counts relied on the amplification of reference gene primers. Sequenced by immunoSEQ multiplex PCR; TCRdb stores in-frame clones only, minus some. V and J calls plus clone size are reproduced from that table; the DNA served to infer D and trimming. The table shows about 59,000 clones, with less than 85% occurring only once. This CDR3 region has 15 residues. V dropped 0 bases and J dropped 3 bases, with 11 bases sitting between them. Germline CDR1 reads SGDLS; CDR2 reads YYNGEE. This receptor was obtained from a woman in her 70s with acute or convalescent COVID-19. The source material was peripheral blood. V usage is TRBV9 and J usage is TRBJ2-3, with D possibly being TRBD1 (6 bases). The CDR3: CASSVEGHETDTQYF. The CDR3 DNA follows: TGTGCCAGCAGCGTAGAGGGACACGAAACAGATACGCAGTATTTT.